The T cell receptor beta chain under discussion was sequenced for a study of T-cell reconstitution after alpha-beta-depleted transplantation in children (dated by TCRdb to 2015 to 2016). With respect to the entire study: Using TCR repertoire profiling, the study quantitatively followed how T-cell immune reconstitution unfolded in children after TCRalphabeta/CD19-depleted allogeneic hematopoietic cell transplantation. Summary of the overall study and its limitations: In some patients, the high TCRbeta diversity seen at day 60 was put down to recipient T cells and intrathymic progenitors that had survived conditioning. Apparently early alphabetaT-cell count recovery about two months after transplant reportedly relied on only several hundred rapidly expanded clones derived from non-depleted graft cells. Over the following months the frequencies of hyperexpanded clones went down, and after one year T-cell counts and TCRbeta diversity were mostly credited to newly produced T cells.

Regarding this clonotype: Its target antigen remains unknown. The record has no base qualities; no much larger clone is one base away.

Interpreted using the paper, the treatment or condition label stands for: allogeneic hematopoietic cell transplantation with graft depleted of TCRalphabeta T cells and CD19 B cells. Transplant recipients were children who received TCRalphabeta/CD19-depleted allogeneic hematopoietic cell grafts. The library came from PCR. The run used an Illumina HiSeq 2500. Molecular barcoding was employed in the preparation of TCR libraries, with unique molecular identifiers being used to normalize TCRbeta repertoire quantification. The raw public reads went through TCRdb reprocessing: fastp at Q25, MiXCR clone calling, in-frame beta chains kept. For every CDR3 protein sequence, its rows merge into one entry that carries the most common genes and DNA. Here the sample has approximately 190,000 distinct CDR3 sequences; 7.5% to 9.5% occur a single time. Of the sample, under 40% falls within the top ten clones. Reading from cysteine to phenylalanine, the CDR3 counts 16 amino acids. Only the CDR3 DNA is retained, 48 bases long and in frame from the first base. Here V drops 1 base and J drops 1 base, and the junction holds 4 bases not matched to any gene. Looking up the germline V gene yields CDR1 MNHEY and CDR2 SVGEGT.

This sequence uses TRBV6-2 or TRBV6-3 and TRBJ2-5; 9 junctional bases match TRBD1. Sample: PBMCs, mostly from graft donor cells, taken 360 days after TCRalphabeta/CD19-depleted stem cell transplant. This clonotype was sampled from a male patient aged 2-9 years who had a stem cell transplant for acute myeloid leukemia, so the T cells may come from the graft donor. The DNA is TGTGCCAGCAGTTACTGGGACAGGGCGGGCCAAGAGACCCAGTACTTC. Translated, this is CASSYWDRAGQETQYF.